This TCR beta chain comes out of a study of T-cell memory formation after mild COVID-19. General study results and limits: There was no confirmation that second-wave clones peaking on day 37 were SARS-CoV-2 specific. Cross-reactive memory apparently joined, as some responding clones appeared in pre-infection memory.

Germline V gene lookup returns CDR1 MNHEY and CDR2 SMNVEV (reference sequence). The CDR3 contains 15 residues. V lost 5 bases and J 0 bases, leaving 12 bases between the germline ends. Note on this clonotype: The antigen remains unidentified.

A 5'RACE reaction primed in the constant segment made cDNA libraries of TCR alpha and TCR beta, and these carried sample barcodes and UMIs. Via MiXCR, TCRdb re-called the 5' RACE reads, giving one row per CDR3 protein. Altogether tens of thousands of distinct CDR3 sequences are present, 15% to 20% being singletons, with the ten largest covering about a third. The clonotype was recovered from an adult woman who had mild COVID-19 (a few samples of this study predate the infection). Cell type and time point are not known. The sample taken for sequencing was PBMCs or a T cell subset sorted from them (not recorded which). The V and J genes are TRBV27 and TRBJ2-3; D might be TRBD1 or TRBD2, each matching 6 bases. The CDR3 bases are TGTGCCAGCAGTAGTGGGGGGCGTAGCACAGATACGCAGTATTTT. This gives the protein CASSSGGRSTDTQYF.